Below, 28 T cell receptor beta chains from the same sample are listed, as sequenced in a study of T cells in localized non-small cell lung cancer. The table came from immunoSEQ multiplex PCR; TCRdb's copy has only in-frame clones and leaves some out. The sample yields approximately 5,300 clones, about 31% seen once. The sample was lung tumor tissue, taken before any cancer treatment. Receptor source: a male donor at least 60 years old with stage III lung adenocarcinoma.

This chain joins TRBV19 and TRBJ2-7, with TRBD1 as a possible D gene (5 bases). The CDR3 runs 14 residues. V shed 6 bases and J shed 0 bases, with 12 bases lying between them. Germline values: CDR1 LNHDA, CDR2 SQIVND (reference sequence). For the CDR3, the DNA is TGTGCCAGTAGCTCAGGGATTAGCTCCTACGAGCAGTACTTC. Translation: CASSSGISSYEQYF.

This clone is categorized as medium-sized. The V and J genes are TRBV28 and TRBJ2-1, with 10 bases lining up with TRBD2. Germline V lookup: CDR1 MDHEN, CDR2 SYDVKM. The CDR3 runs to 15 residues. V gave up 5 bases and J gave up 5 bases; unmatched junction bases: 6. CDR3 sequence: CASSSSGRNHNEQFF. The CDR3 DNA sequence: TGTGCCAGCAGTAGTAGCGGGAGGAACCACAATGAGCAGTTCTTC.

This clone was seen a single time. This chain joins TRBV25-1 and TRBJ2-1; D call uncertain. The CDR3 contains 13 residues. V gave up 5 bases and J gave up 7 bases, with 12 bases separating them. Germline CDR1 and CDR2: MGHDK and SYGVNS. CDR3 region: CASSHYSRNEQFF. The CDR3 nucleotides read TGTGCCAGCAGTCACTACAGTCGGAATGAGCAGTTCTTC.

This clone was detected a few times. The chain uses TRBV6-8 and TRBJ2-1, with TRBD2 matching 8 bases. J was trimmed by 7 bases and V by 5 bases; bases with no gene match: 13. The CDR3 extends over 16 amino acids. Germline V gives CDR1 MNHGY, CDR2 SAAAGT. The CDR3 DNA follows: TGTGCCAGCAGTACTACCCGGACTAGCCAACGGAATGAGCAGTTCTTC. The encoded protein is CASSTTRTSQRNEQFF.

The rearrangement uses TRBV29-1 and TRBJ1-2; 10 bases agree with TRBD1. From germline, CDR1 is SQVTM and CDR2 ANQGSEA. With V trimmed by 6 bases and J by 2 bases, 6 bases remained unmatched. The CDR3 sequence is 14 residues long. CDR3 sequence: CSVGTGEGNYGYTF. Written as DNA, the CDR3 is TGCAGCGTCGGGACAGGGGAGGGGAACTATGGCTACACCTTC.

This clone turned up a few times. The chain carries TRBV6-8 and TRBJ2-3, with D uncertain. The CDR3 runs to 14 residues. With 8 bases removed from V and 1 base from J, the gap between germline ends came to 13 bases. The V gene's germline CDR1 is MNHGY and CDR2 SAAAGT. The CDR3 DNA follows: TGTGCCAGCTTCCCGGACGGGCGCACAGATACGCAGTATTTT. It yields the protein CASFPDGRTDTQYF.

The genes are TRBV29-1 and TRBJ2-5, with 11 bases lining up with TRBD2. Germline V lookup: CDR1 SQVTM, CDR2 ANQGSEA. This CDR3 region has 13 residues. V gave up 6 bases and J gave up 4 bases; unmatched junction bases: 4. CDR3 sequence reads: CSVTSGKRETQYF. The DNA for the CDR3 is TGCAGCGTGACTAGCGGGAAACGAGAGACCCAGTACTTC. The full variable domain, in which reference TRBV29-1 and TRBJ2-5 provide the parts outside the CDR3, is SAVISQKPSRDICQRGTSLTIQCQVDSQVTMMFWYRQQPGQSLTLIATANQGSEATYESGFVIDKFPISRPNLTFSTLTVSNMSPEDSSIYLCSVTSGKRETQYFGPGTRLLVL.

The gene calls are TRBV7-7 and TRBJ2-3; 13 nucleotides align to TRBD2. The ends lost 3 bases at V and 2 bases at J; junction bases unmatched: 2. CDR3 length: 16 residues. Germline V gene lookup returns CDR1 SSHAT and CDR2 FNYEAQ (reference sequence). CDR3 sequence reads: CASSLGLAGTTDTQYF. CDR3 DNA: TGTGCCAGCAGCTTGGGACTAGCGGGAACCACAGATACGCAGTATTTT.

V usage is TRBV30 and J usage is TRBJ2-1, with 7 nucleotides matching TRBD2. CDR1 is GTSNPN, CDR2 SVGIG, per germline (reference sequence). V lost 0 bases, J lost 7 bases, and 12 bases stayed unmatched. This CDR3 comprises 16 residues. The CDR3 DNA sequence: TGTGCCTGGAGTGTATGGGGAGCGGGAAGAAGGAATGAGCAGTTCTTC. Its translation is CAWSVWGAGRRNEQFF.

The chain combines TRBV5-1 with TRBJ1-1; D unresolved. In germline, CDR1 is SGHRS, CDR2 YFSETQ. Trimming pared 0 bases from V and 0 bases from J, leaving 9 bases between. This CDR3 region has 15 residues. Here the CDR3 DNA reads TGCGCCAGCAGCTTGGGTAAAGGGATGAACACTGAAGCTTTCTTT. Its translation: CASSLGKGMNTEAFF. Filled out from reference TRBV5-1 and TRBJ1-1, the complete variable domain reads KAGVTQTPRYLIKTRGQQVTLSCSPISGHRSVSWYQQTPGQGLQFLFEYFSETQRNKGNFPGRFSGRQFSNSRSEMNVSTLELGDSALYLCASSLGKGMNTEAFFGQGTRLTVV.

This sequence joins TRBV9 and TRBJ2-1; 12 positions agree with TRBD2. Germline loops: CDR1 SGDLS, CDR2 YYNGEE. The CDR3 is 15 residues long. V gave up 0 bases and J gave up 8 bases; unmatched junction bases: 3. Here the CDR3 DNA reads TGTGCCAGCAGCGTAGGACTAGCGGGAGCCCATGAGCAGTTCTTC. It is translated as CASSVGLAGAHEQFF.

In nucleotides, the CDR3 is TGTGCCAGCAGTTTACAACAGGGCTCCTACGAGCAGTACTTC. Protein sequence: CASSLQQGSYEQYF. The chain couples TRBV28 to TRBJ2-7, with D tentatively TRBD1 (6 bases). With 2 bases removed from V and 0 bases from J, the gap between germline ends came to 8 bases. Germline-derived CDR1 and CDR2 are MDHEN and SYDVKM. The CDR3 covers 14 residues.

For the CDR3, the DNA is TGTGCCAGCAGTGATGAGGGAGCTAACTATGGCTACACCTTC. Protein: CASSDEGANYGYTF. The V call is TRBV25-1, the J call TRBJ1-2; D unclear. Trimming took 3 bases from V and 0 from J, leaving 8 bases between them. The CDR3 loop spans 14 amino acids. CDR1 is MGHDK and CDR2 is SYGVNS in the germline V gene.

The V call is TRBV28, the J call TRBJ2-3, with 7 nucleotides matching TRBD2. With 5 bases clipped from V and 2 bases from J, the junction kept 13 bases outside the gene matches. Germline assignment: CDR1 MDHEN and CDR2 SYDVKM. This CDR3 has 17 amino acids. The CDR3 loop reads CASSPPASGKYTDTQYF. CDR3 in DNA: TGTGCCAGCAGTCCCCCGGCTAGCGGAAAATACACAGATACGCAGTATTTT.

This chain joins TRBV6-8 and TRBJ1-5; the match to TRBD1 covers 11 bases. The CDR3 is made up of 16 amino acids. V dropped 5 bases and J dropped 6; count of bases not matched to a gene: 9. The germline gives CDR1 MNHGY, CDR2 SAAAGT. CDR3: CASSDWDRGYGQPQHF. DNA of the CDR3: TGTGCCAGCAGTGACTGGGACAGGGGGTACGGTCAGCCCCAGCATTTT.

The genes are TRBV5-1 and TRBJ1-4, with D tentatively TRBD1 (6 bases). Germline V gives CDR1 SGHRS, CDR2 YFSETQ. This CDR3 is 16 amino acids long. The V and J ends lost 2 bases and 0 bases respectively, with 11 bases between them. The CDR3 here is CASSFSGTTTNEKLFF. CDR3 nucleotide sequence: TGCGCCAGCAGCTTCTCCGGGACAACAACTAATGAAAAACTGTTTTTT.

The chain carries TRBV6-8 and TRBJ2-1; no clear D. Trimming cost V 0 bases and J 7 bases, with 22 bases left between them. There are 18 residues in the CDR3. Germline V CDR1 and CDR2: MNHGY, SAAAGT. CDR3 sequence (DNA): TGTGCCAGCAGTTACTCGATGACCGGCCCCTTAGGGTTTAATGAGCAGTTCTTC. Protein sequence: CASSYSMTGPLGFNEQFF.

The V and J genes are TRBV28 and TRBJ2-7, with TRBD2 matching 10 bases. The CDR3 covers 16 residues. Germline CDR1 and CDR2: MDHEN and SYDVKM. The ends lost 4 bases at V and 3 bases at J; junction bases unmatched: 9. For the CDR3, the DNA is TGTGCCAGCAGTTCCCACGGACTAGCGGCTCACTACGAGCAGTACTTC. This codes for CASSSHGLAAHYEQYF.

The chain links TRBV11-1 to TRBJ2-3, with 15 bases matching TRBD2. J gave up 8 bases and V 4 bases, and 4 bases lay outside the gene matches. This CDR3 region has 15 residues. CDR1 SGHAT and CDR2 FQDESV come from the germline V gene (reference sequence). In DNA form, the CDR3 reads TGTGCCAGCAGCTCTCGGACTAGCGGGAGGGGTACGCAGTATTTT. Its translation: CASSSRTSGRGTQYF.

This clone was observed a handful of times. This sequence joins TRBV28 and TRBJ2-1; 7 bases map to TRBD2. The germline gives CDR1 MDHEN, CDR2 SYDVKM. V lost 4 bases to trimming and J lost 8 bases; unmatched junction nucleotides: 8. This CDR3 is built from 14 residues. The CDR3 coding sequence is TGTGCCAGCAGTTCTCTTCAAAGCGGGGATGAGCAGTTCTTC. Protein sequence: CASSSLQSGDEQFF.

This clone came up a few times. The CDR3 sequence: CASSPVSSGSITEAFF. The DNA of the CDR3 is TGTGCCAGCAGCCCAGTAAGTAGTGGTAGCATCACTGAAGCTTTCTTT. The genes are TRBV28 and TRBJ1-1; D is undetermined. Germline values: CDR1 MDHEN, CDR2 SYDVKM. Trimming removed 6 bases from V and 4 bases from J, with 21 bases in between. The CDR3 consists of 16 residues.

This clone was observed a handful of times. This chain uses TRBV9 with TRBJ2-7; D might be TRBD2 (6 bases). From germline, CDR1 is SGDLS and CDR2 YYNGEE. Trimming cost V 5 bases and J 0 bases, with 12 bases left between them. The CDR3 covers 14 residues. The CDR3: CASSRLVGSYEQYF. For the CDR3, the DNA is TGTGCCAGCAGTCGACTAGTGGGCTCCTACGAGCAGTACTTC.

This clone was picked up a small number of times. The J gene is TRBJ2-1, the V gene TRBV9, with 12 positions matching TRBD2. CDR3 size: 15 residues. The V and J ends lost 3 bases and 11 bases, in that order; junction bases with no gene match: 9. Germline V gene lookup returns CDR1 SGDLS and CDR2 YYNGEE. The CDR3 here is CASSATSGRVGKQFF. DNA for the CDR3: TGTGCCAGCAGCGCGACTAGCGGGAGAGTGGGAAAGCAGTTCTTC.

The chain employs TRBV6-8 and TRBJ2-6, with a possible D match to TRBD1 (5 bases). The CDR3 totals 15 residues. Trimming removed 5 bases from V and 0 bases from J, with 8 bases in between. Germline CDR1 and CDR2: MNHGY and SAAAGT. CDR3 nucleotides: TGTGCCAGCAGTGGAGACAGCTCTGGGGCCAACGTCCTGACTTTC. It yields the protein CASSGDSSGANVLTF.

This clone has a handful of counts. V is TRBV11-3 and J is TRBJ1-5; D not certain. V dropped 5 bases and J dropped 0 bases, with 8 bases sitting between them. Germline values: CDR1 SGHNT, CDR2 YENEEA. This CDR3 spans 14 amino acids. CDR3 sequence reads: CASSPSNSNQPQHF. The DNA of the CDR3 is TGTGCCAGCAGCCCATCCAATAGCAATCAGCCCCAGCATTTT.

This sequence joins TRBV9 and TRBJ2-7; D is unresolved. Between the trimmed V and J ends, which lost 5 bases and 9 bases, there was a span of 27 bases. Germline V gives CDR1 SGDLS, CDR2 YYNGEE. CDR3 length: 16 residues. The chain's CDR3 is CASSLAPGTLDMVQYF. The CDR3, as DNA: TGTGCCAGCAGTTTGGCCCCTGGCACCCTTGACATGGTGCAGTACTTC.

The V and J genes are TRBV6-8 and TRBJ1-1; D may be TRBD1 (5 bases). Trimming left V 5 bases short and J 1 base short, with 17 bases between. Per the germline V gene, CDR1 is MNHGY and CDR2 is SAAAGT. CDR3 length: 16 amino acids. CDR3 nucleotides: TGTGCCAGCAGTCCCAGGGTACTCATAGGGAACACTGAAGCTTTCTTT. Residues: CASSPRVLIGNTEAFF.

This clone was detected once. Here the CDR3 reads CASSKRPYEQYF. CDR3 coding DNA: TGCGCCAGCAGCAAAAGACCATACGAGCAGTACTTC. The gene calls are TRBV10-2 and TRBJ2-7; D is undetermined. The CDR3 extends over 12 amino acids. Looked up from germline, CDR1 is WSHSY and CDR2 is SAAADI. V was trimmed by 6 bases and J by 4 bases, leaving 10 bases between them.